The T cell receptor (beta chain) under discussion was sequenced for a study of cytomegalovirus exposure and HLA in healthy donors. Whole-study findings and limits: According to the study, around 150 TCR beta chains were cytomegalovirus-associated. Diagnosis of cytomegalovirus status made by the classifier reportedly showed high specificity and sensitivity.

This clone was counted once. Its antigen is undetermined. A multiplex PCR was run with 60 Vbeta primers and 13 Jbeta primers. Produced via immunoSEQ multiplex PCR; TCRdb's table is partial and in-frame only. The sample yields approximately 150,000 clones, over 75% seen once. V was cut by 7 bases and J by 4 bases, with 14 bases left in between. This CDR3 is built from 14 residues. Germline V gives CDR1 MNHEY, CDR2 SVGAGI. The sequencing sample was made of PBMCs. The receptor was derived from a human donor in good health. The chain recombines TRBV6-5 with TRBJ1-5; the D gene is possibly TRBD1 (5 bases). CDR3 sequence reads: CASTLGAGNQPQHF. Written as DNA, the CDR3 is TGTGCCAGCACCCTAGGGGCAGGGAATCAGCCCCAGCATTTT.